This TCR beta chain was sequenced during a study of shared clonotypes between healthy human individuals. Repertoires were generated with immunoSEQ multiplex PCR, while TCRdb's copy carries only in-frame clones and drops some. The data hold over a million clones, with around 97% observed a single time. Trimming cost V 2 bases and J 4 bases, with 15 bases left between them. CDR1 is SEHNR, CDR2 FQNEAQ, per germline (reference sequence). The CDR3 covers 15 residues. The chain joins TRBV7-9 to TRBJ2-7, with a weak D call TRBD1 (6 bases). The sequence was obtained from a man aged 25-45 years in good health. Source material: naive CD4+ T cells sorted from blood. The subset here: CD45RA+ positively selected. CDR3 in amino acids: CASSLSGDFRYEQYF. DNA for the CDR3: TGTGCCAGCAGCTTATCAGGGGATTTTCGGTACGAGCAGTACTTC.